Presented here are 27 T cell receptor beta chains from one specimen sequenced in a study of early T cells in non-severe SARS-CoV-2 infection. One entry per CDR3 protein results from TCRdb running MiXCR on the 5' RACE reads. The sample holds about 84,000 distinct CDR3 sequences; 12% are singletons and the top ten take approximately 2.4%. Sequencing input: whole blood. All receptors derive from an adult who was a healthcare worker with PCR-confirmed SARS-CoV-2 infection or an uninfected control (not recorded which).

This clonotype was seen a single time. The J gene is TRBJ1-2, the V gene TRBV24-1, with 11 nucleotides matching TRBD1. Losses at the gene ends were 4 bases for V and 8 bases for J; bases not matched to a gene: 2. CDR1 is KGHDR, CDR2 SFDVKD, per germline. The CDR3 is 13 residues long. CDR3 region: CATSDRTGGGYTF. In DNA form, the CDR3 reads TGTGCCACCAGTGACAGGACAGGGGGCGGCTACACCTTC.

The table lists this clonotype with many counts. The chain joins TRBV12-5 to TRBJ2-1, with 12 positions matching TRBD2. CDR3 length equals 17 residues. Trimming at V came to 2 bases and at J to 3 bases, leaving 5 bases not matched to a gene. Germline V gene sequence: CDR1 LGHNT, CDR2 FRNRAP. CDR3 sequence reads: CASGLITSGRFYNEQFF. The CDR3 nucleotides read TGTGCTAGTGGTTTGATCACTAGCGGGAGGTTCTACAATGAGCAGTTCTTC.

Only a few counts were recorded for this clonotype. The chain couples TRBV3-1 to TRBJ2-1; tentatively, D is TRBD2 (6 bases). The CDR3 length is 14 residues. Deletions cut 0 bases from V and 10 bases from J, with 13 bases between. Germline CDR1 reads LGHDT; CDR2 reads YNNKEL (reference sequence). CDR3 amino acids: CASSQDEWRGEQFF. The CDR3 region has the DNA TGTGCCAGCAGCCAAGATGAATGGAGGGGCGAGCAGTTCTTC.

This clonotype was seen only a few times. This chain uses TRBV29-1 with TRBJ2-1; the D is unclear. V was clipped by 4 bases and J by 8 bases, with 15 bases between them. Germline lookup yields CDR1 SQVTM and CDR2 ANQGSEA. The CDR3 runs 13 residues. Here the CDR3 DNA reads TGCAGCGTTGCCGCACGGCTTTTGGATGAGCAGTTCTTC. This codes for CSVAARLLDEQFF.

This clonotype showed up many times. J is TRBJ1-4 and V is TRBV12-3 or TRBV12-4; D remains ambiguous. The CDR3 is made up of 11 amino acids. Deletions cut 1 base from V and 7 bases from J, with 1 base between. CDR3 residues: CASSLGEKLFF. As DNA, the CDR3 is TGTGCCAGCAGTTTAGGTGAAAAACTGTTTTTT.

The chain couples TRBV3-1 to TRBJ2-2, with D unclear. This CDR3 is 16 amino acids long. The V gene's germline CDR1 is LGHDT and CDR2 YNNKEL (reference sequence). Trimming stripped 0 bases from V and 5 bases from J, with 13 bases between. The CDR3 is CASSQDRSPVTGELFF. In nucleotides, the CDR3 is TGTGCCAGCAGCCAAGACCGATCCCCGGTAACCGGGGAGCTGTTTTTT.

This clonotype has ten or more counts. An end of the junction does not agree with germline; a read error may underlie this. V gene TRBV5-1 combines with J gene TRBJ2-2; 7 nucleotides agree with TRBD1. CDR3 length: 15 residues. The germline V gene encodes CDR1 SGHRS and CDR2 YFSETQ. CDR3 nucleotide sequence: TGTGCCAGCAGTTCCGGGACAGCGAACACCGGGGAGCTGTTTTTT. Translated, it gives CASSSGTANTGELFF. Based on the CDR3 plus reference TRBV5-1 and TRBJ2-2, the full variable domain is KAGVTQTPRYLIKTRGQQVTLSCSPISGHRSVSWYQQTPGQGLQFLFEYFSETQRNKGNFPGRFSGRQFSNSRSEMNVSTLELGDSALYLCASSSGTANTGELFFGEGSRLTVL.

The table lists this clonotype with many counts. The rearrangement uses TRBV6-5 and TRBJ1-2; 7 bases match TRBD1. V trimming: 2 bases; J trimming: 4 bases; junction bases outside the gene matches: 10. This CDR3 has 16 amino acids. Germline V lookup: CDR1 MNHEY, CDR2 SVGAGI. CDR3 in amino acids: CASSYPRQGLFYGYTF. The CDR3 nucleotides are TGTGCCAGCAGTTACCCCCGACAGGGACTCTTCTATGGCTACACCTTC.

This clonotype was observed at least ten times. The gene calls are TRBV7-9 and TRBJ2-3; 10 nucleotides match TRBD2. The CDR3 totals 15 residues. J was trimmed by 2 bases and V by 2 bases; bases with no gene match: 1. The germline CDR1 and CDR2 sequences are SEHNR and FQNEAQ (reference sequence). DNA for the CDR3: TGTGCCAGCAGCTTACTAGCGGGAGCCACAGATACGCAGTATTTT. It yields the protein CASSLLAGATDTQYF. Looking up the rest from reference TRBV7-9 and TRBJ2-3 gives the full variable domain: DTGVSQNPRHKITKRGQNVTFRCDPISEHNRLYWYRQTLGQGPEFLTYFQNEAQLEKSRLLSDRFSAERPKGSFSTLEIQRTEQGDSAMYLCASSLLAGATDTQYFGPGTRLTVL.

This clonotype appeared a few times. The gene calls are TRBV5-1 and TRBJ2-2; 7 nucleotides align to TRBD2. The CDR3 runs to 16 residues. J lost 5 bases, V lost 0 bases, and 7 bases had no gene match. Per germline, CDR1 SGHRS and CDR2 YFSETQ. The CDR3 nucleotides are TGCGCCAGCAGCTTGGCCATGCGGGAGAGGACCGGGGAGCTGTTTTTT. This encodes CASSLAMRERTGELFF.

In its sample, this clonotype was seen once. V and J are TRBV12-3 or TRBV12-4 and TRBJ1-1, with D possibly matching TRBD1 (6 bases). V lost 9 bases and J lost 4, with 15 bases in between. CDR3 length: 13 residues. The CDR3 is CASSPKTGTEAFF. CDR3 DNA sequence: TGTGCCAGTAGCCCGAAGACAGGCACTGAAGCTTTCTTT.

This clonotype occurred many times. This chain connects TRBV5-1 to TRBJ2-7, with D possibly matching TRBD2 (6 bases). CDR3 length: 16 amino acids. V shed 0 bases and J shed 2 bases, with 15 bases lying between them. Germline CDR1 SGHRS, CDR2 YFSETQ. CDR3 sequence (DNA): TGCGCCAGCAGCTTGGCAGGAGGGATCCCCCCCTACGAGCAGTACTTC. It codes for CASSLAGGIPPYEQYF.

This clonotype was counted ten times or more. The chain is built from TRBV11-2 and TRBJ2-1; D call uncertain. CDR3 length equals 14 residues. Deletions cut 1 base from V and 7 bases from J, with 11 bases between. Germline V gene sequence: CDR1 SGHAT, CDR2 FQNNGV. The chain's CDR3 is CASSLGRGWNEQFF. CDR3 sequence (DNA): TGTGCCAGCAGCTTAGGCAGAGGTTGGAATGAGCAGTTCTTC.

The gene calls are TRBV11-2 and TRBJ1-1; weak D call: TRBD1 (6 bases). V shed 5 bases and J shed 2 bases, with 18 bases lying between them. Germline CDR1 reads SGHAT; CDR2 reads FQNNGV. The CDR3 sequence is 16 residues long. Here the CDR3 reads CASSDRPRTVNTEAFF. The CDR3 DNA reads as TGTGCCAGCAGCGACAGGCCCAGGACAGTTAACACTGAAGCTTTCTTT.

This chain uses TRBV7-2 with TRBJ1-5; 7 bases map to TRBD1. The CDR3 sequence is 15 residues long. V was clipped by 6 bases and J by 1 base; unmatched bases: 6. Germline lookup yields CDR1 SGHTA and CDR2 FQGNSA. The CDR3 DNA is TGTGCCAGCAGGCGAGGGGGCACGAGCAATCAGCCCCAGCATTTT. Protein: CASRRGGTSNQPQHF.

The V and J genes are TRBV5-1 and TRBJ2-5; D gene uncertain. The germline V gene has CDR1 SGHRS and CDR2 YFSETQ. The germline V and J ends were trimmed by 2 bases and 5 bases, with 13 bases remaining between them. The CDR3 contains 14 residues. The CDR3, as DNA: TGCGCCAGCAGCTTCGTTCCTGGAACGGAGACCCAGTACTTC. Its translation: CASSFVPGTETQYF.

This clonotype was detected ten times or more. V and J are TRBV6-1 and TRBJ1-1; 10 nucleotides agree with TRBD1. The junction had 11 bases not matched to a gene; V was cut back by 7 bases and J by 0 bases. Germline CDR1 reads MNHNS; CDR2 reads SASEGT. The CDR3 totals 17 residues. The CDR3 here is CASNRGTGVNMNTEAFF. The CDR3 DNA is TGTGCCAGCAACCGAGGGACAGGGGTTAACATGAACACTGAAGCTTTCTTT.

The gene calls are TRBV29-1 and TRBJ2-3, with D unresolved. Between the trimmed V and J ends, which lost 5 bases and 0 bases, there was a span of 3 bases. This CDR3 comprises 11 residues. In germline, CDR1 is SQVTM, CDR2 ANQGSEA. DNA for the CDR3: TGCAGCGTTTACAGCACAGATACGCAGTATTTT. This gives the protein CSVYSTDTQYF.

The table lists this clonotype with many counts. The chain has TRBV6-5 and TRBJ2-7, with a weak D call TRBD2 (6 bases). V was shortened by 7 bases and J by 10 bases, with 14 bases between the two germline ends. The CDR3 contains 11 residues. Germline V gives CDR1 MNHEY, CDR2 SVGAGI. The DNA for the CDR3 is TGTGCCAGCACTCAAGGAGGGGCCCAGTACTTC. This gives the protein CASTQGGAQYF.

The sample holds a few counts of this clonotype. V is TRBV20-1 and J is TRBJ1-1; TRBD1 agrees at 8 bases. CDR1 is DFQATT, CDR2 SNEGSKA, per germline (reference sequence). J gave up 0 bases and V 5 bases, and 5 bases lay outside the gene matches. CDR3 length: 14 amino acids. The CDR3 DNA reads TGCAGTGCTTCTCGGACAGGGCTGAACACTGAAGCTTTCTTT. It encodes CSASRTGLNTEAFF.

The CDR3 protein is CASAGTGIYGYTF. The CDR3 coding sequence is TGTGCCAGCGCCGGGACAGGGATCTATGGCTACACCTTC. The rearrangement links TRBV2 to TRBJ1-2, with TRBD1 identical over 9 bases. The CDR3 is made up of 13 amino acids. Germline V gene sequence: CDR1 SNHLY, CDR2 FYNNEI. The V gene end was trimmed by 8 bases and the J gene end by 4 bases; junction bases not matched to a gene: 5.

The chain links TRBV9 to TRBJ2-3, with 8 bases aligning to TRBD2. Germline CDR1 reads SGDLS; CDR2 reads YYNGEE. The CDR3 runs to 15 residues. The V segment lost 2 bases and the J segment 3 bases; nucleotides outside the gene matches: 5. The CDR3 spells CASSVTGLVTDTQYF. CDR3 sequence (DNA): TGTGCCAGCAGCGTGACGGGACTAGTGACAGATACGCAGTATTTT.

This clonotype has at least ten counts. The V and J genes are TRBV11-3 and TRBJ2-7, with a tentative D call TRBD2 (5 bases). CDR3 length: 14 amino acids. In germline, CDR1 is SGHNT, CDR2 YENEEA. Trimming took off 4 bases at V and 3 bases at J, with 13 bases between the two ends. As DNA, the CDR3 is TGTGCCAGCAGCTCCACTGCGGGCCGCTACGAGCAGTACTTC. The encoded protein is CASSSTAGRYEQYF.

This rearrangement joins TRBV29-1 to TRBJ2-7; D tentatively reads TRBD1 or TRBD2 (6 bases each). Trimming stripped 7 bases from V and 3 bases from J, with 19 bases between. Germline CDR1 reads SQVTM; CDR2 reads ANQGSEA. The CDR3 is 14 residues long. The CDR3 bases are TGCAGCGCTTCCACCGGGGGACACGGCTACGAGCAGTACTTC. Its protein is CSASTGGHGYEQYF.

This chain links TRBV20-1 with TRBJ2-7, with D hard to call. The CDR3 covers 15 residues. V was trimmed by 0 bases and J by 3 bases, leaving 15 bases between them. Germline lookup yields CDR1 DFQATT and CDR2 SNEGSKA (reference sequence). The CDR3 nucleotides read TGCAGTGCTAGAGATTGGCGGTCTTCGAGCTACGAGCAGTACTTC. Translating gives CSARDWRSSSYEQYF.

This clonotype showed up many times. This chain connects TRBV6-5 to TRBJ1-5; possibly TRBD1 for D (5 bases). In germline, CDR1 is MNHEY, CDR2 SVGAGI. There are 13 residues in the CDR3. The V end was cut by 5 bases, the J end by 3 bases, with 8 bases between. Here the CDR3 DNA reads TGTGCCAGCAGTCGGGGCTTCAATCAGCCCCAGCATTTT. Its protein is CASSRGFNQPQHF.

This clonotype was seen at least ten times. V is TRBV9 and J is TRBJ1-5; 9 nucleotides agree with TRBD1. Losses at the gene ends were 4 bases for V and 1 base for J; bases not matched to a gene: 9. The CDR3 runs to 17 residues. CDR1 is SGDLS and CDR2 is YYNGEE in the germline V gene. This CDR3 is CASSRTGDIQSNQPQHF. CDR3 in DNA: TGTGCCAGCAGCCGGACAGGGGATATTCAGAGCAATCAGCCCCAGCATTTT.